What follows are 27 T cell receptor beta chains derived from one specimen sequenced in a study of cytomegalovirus exposure and HLA in healthy donors. Both 60 Vbeta primers and 13 Jbeta primers went into the PCR. The table came from immunoSEQ multiplex PCR; TCRdb's copy has only in-frame clones and leaves some out. The sample includes 100,000 to 150,000 clones, 82% of them seen just once. Sequenced: PBMCs. The receptors here all came from a boy younger than 18 in good health and CMV-seronegative.

This chain uses TRBV6-6 with TRBJ1-1; perhaps TRBD1 as D (5 bases). Trimming cost V 8 bases and J 7 bases, with 17 bases left between them. The CDR3 is made up of 13 amino acids. Germline V gives CDR1 MNHNY, CDR2 SVGAGI (reference sequence). CDR3 amino acids: CASLQPGGGEAFF. CDR3 in DNA: TGTGCCAGCCTTCAACCCGGGGGGGGTGAAGCTTTCTTT.

The count of this clone is one. This chain joins TRBV2 and TRBJ2-2, with D tentatively TRBD1 (6 bases). The V end was cut by 4 bases, the J end by 4 bases, with 13 bases between. The CDR3 runs to 15 residues. Germline CDR1 SNHLY, CDR2 FYNNEI. In DNA form, the CDR3 reads TGTGCCAGCAGTGTAACAGGGACGGTCACCGGGGAGCTGTTTTTT. Protein product: CASSVTGTVTGELFF.

The chain couples TRBV20-1 to TRBJ2-1, with D possibly TRBD2 on 5 matching bases. The CDR3 is 11 amino acids. Germline V gives CDR1 DFQATT, CDR2 SNEGSKA (reference sequence). With 6 bases removed from V and 9 bases from J, the gap between germline ends came to 12 bases. The CDR3 nucleotides are TGCAGTGCCTACGCGGGCGTTGAGCAGTTCTTC. Its translation: CSAYAGVEQFF.

The sample holds a few counts of this clone. V is TRBV11-2 and J is TRBJ2-7; 7 nucleotides agree with TRBD1. This CDR3 contains 15 residues. Germline trimming cut 1 base from V and 2 bases from J; bases unmatched to any gene: 5. CDR1 is SGHAT and CDR2 is FQNNGV in the germline V gene. As DNA, the CDR3 is TGTGCCAGCAGCTTAGTTCCGGGACAGACCTACGAGCAGTACTTC. Protein sequence: CASSLVPGQTYEQYF.

The chain employs TRBV7-9 and TRBJ2-3, with D perhaps TRBD2 (5 bases). The germline V and J ends were trimmed by 2 bases and 4 bases, with 10 bases remaining between them. Germline CDR1 SEHNR, CDR2 FQNEAQ (reference sequence). The CDR3 consists of 14 residues. The CDR3 region has the DNA TGTGCCAGCAGCTTAACCGGGAACCCAGATACGCAGTATTTT. Encoded protein: CASSLTGNPDTQYF.

This clone was seen just once. The chain is built from TRBV7-3 and TRBJ1-5, with D possibly matching TRBD1 (5 bases). Between the trimmed V and J ends, which lost 2 bases and 6 bases, there was a span of 14 bases. This CDR3 is built from 15 residues. Germline V lookup: CDR1 SGHTA, CDR2 FQGTGA. The CDR3 coding sequence is TGTGCCAGCAGCTTAGATGGGGAAACAGGTCAGCCCCAGCATTTT. This sequence encodes CASSLDGETGQPQHF.

The rearrangement joins TRBV6-6 to TRBJ2-1, with D possibly being TRBD1 (5 bases). This CDR3 has 11 amino acids. Per germline, CDR1 MNHNY and CDR2 SVGAGI (reference sequence). Deletions cut 7 bases from V and 10 bases from J, with 11 bases between. The CDR3 DNA reads as TGTGCCAGCATCGACAGTGGGGAGCAGTTCTTC. Translation gives CASIDSGEQFF.

This sequence joins TRBV6-6 and TRBJ1-2; no reliable D call. The CDR3 is 9 residues long. Germline V gene lookup returns CDR1 MNHNY and CDR2 SVGAGI (reference sequence). Deletions cut 8 bases from V and 8 bases from J, with 6 bases between. The CDR3 sequence: CASGGGYTF. CDR3 DNA sequence: TGTGCCAGCGGCGGAGGCTACACCTTC.

The V gene is TRBV4-2, the J gene TRBJ2-3; 12 nucleotides match TRBD2. The V segment lost 1 base and the J segment 0 bases; nucleotides outside the gene matches: 2. Germline V gene lookup returns CDR1 LGHNA and CDR2 YNFKEQ. This CDR3 has 17 amino acids. CDR3 nucleotide sequence: TGTGCCAGCAGCCAAGCGGGACTAGCGGGTAGCACAGATACGCAGTATTTT. Translating it yields CASSQAGLAGSTDTQYF.

The V and J genes are TRBV5-5 and TRBJ2-7; 9 bases map to TRBD1. CDR1 and CDR2 (germline): SGHKS, YYEKEE (reference sequence). Trimming at V came to 3 bases and at J to 2 bases, leaving 3 bases not matched to a gene. The CDR3 is 14 residues long. The CDR3 DNA follows: TGTGCCAGCAGCTGGGGACAGGGTGCCTACGAGCAGTACTTC. This translates into CASSWGQGAYEQYF.

This rearrangement joins TRBV6-1 to TRBJ1-5; perhaps TRBD1 as D (5 bases). Per the germline V gene, CDR1 is MNHNS and CDR2 is SASEGT. The CDR3 spans 13 residues. With 6 bases removed from V and 8 bases from J, the gap between germline ends came to 14 bases. CDR3 sequence (DNA): TGTGCCAGCAGCTGGGAGGGGTTGGAGCCCCAGCATTTT. Amino acid sequence: CASSWEGLEPQHF.

Of note for this clone: The same CDR3 arises from other DNA sequences in this sample as well. The chain recombines TRBV7-2 with TRBJ2-3; possibly TRBD2 for D (5 bases). From germline, CDR1 is SGHTA and CDR2 FQGNSA. Trimming removed 6 bases from V and 3 bases from J, with 16 bases in between. The CDR3 is 15 amino acids. For the CDR3, the DNA is TGTGCCAGCAGTCCAGACTACCTCTCTACAGATACGCAGTATTTT. Its protein is CASSPDYLSTDTQYF.

The chain carries TRBV7-2 and TRBJ1-1; a weak D match, TRBD1 (6 bases). This CDR3 region has 17 residues. Looked up from germline, CDR1 is SGHTA and CDR2 is FQGNSA. With 1 base removed from V and 1 base from J, the gap between germline ends came to 16 bases. The CDR3: CASSLEGARGGNTEAFF. The CDR3 DNA sequence: TGTGCCAGCAGCTTAGAGGGAGCGAGGGGGGGGAACACTGAAGCTTTCTTT. Variable domain in full (rest from reference TRBV7-2 and TRBJ1-1): GAGVSQSPSNKVTEKGKDVELRCDPISGHTALYWYRQSLGQGLEFLIYFQGNSAPDKSGLPSDRFSAERTGGSVSTLTIQRTQQEDSAVYLCASSLEGARGGNTEAFFGQGTRLTVV.

This chain connects TRBV5-1 to TRBJ2-7, with D maybe TRBD2 (6 bases). V shed 0 bases and J shed 5 bases, with 12 bases lying between them. CDR1 is SGHRS, CDR2 YFSETQ, per germline. The CDR3 runs to 14 residues. CDR3 DNA sequence: TGCGCCAGCAGCTTGGCGGGGCGGGACGACGAGCAGTACTTC. Residues: CASSLAGRDDEQYF. The whole variable domain, filled in from reference TRBV5-1 and TRBJ2-7, reads KAGVTQTPRYLIKTRGQQVTLSCSPISGHRSVSWYQQTPGQGLQFLFEYFSETQRNKGNFPGRFSGRQFSNSRSEMNVSTLELGDSALYLCASSLAGRDDEQYFGPGTRLTVT.

The chain uses TRBV4-1 and TRBJ1-6, with 7 bases fitting TRBD1. In germline, CDR1 is MGHRA, CDR2 YSYEKL. This CDR3 has 17 amino acids. V was pared by 3 bases and J by 9 bases, with 14 bases of the junction left unmatched. CDR3 loop: CASSHPGQQGVGSPLHF. CDR3 nucleotides: TGCGCCAGCAGCCATCCAGGGCAGCAGGGGGTAGGTTCACCCCTCCACTTT.

The chain employs TRBV4-2 and TRBJ2-1; 9 nucleotides agree with TRBD1. Germline V gene sequence: CDR1 LGHNA, CDR2 YNFKEQ. V was clipped by 1 base and J by 9 bases; unmatched bases: 7. This CDR3 has 15 residues. The CDR3: CASSQGQGVRGEQFF. The CDR3 DNA reads TGTGCCAGCAGCCAAGGACAGGGGGTGCGTGGTGAGCAGTTCTTC.

The DNA for the CDR3 is TGTGCCAGCAGTTTTAATGGGGGGAATCAGCCCCAGCATTTT. Translating gives CASSFNGGNQPQHF. The chain employs TRBV6-5 and TRBJ1-5; perhaps TRBD1 as D (5 bases). Germline CDR1 and CDR2: MNHEY and SVGAGI. Trimming stripped 4 bases from V and 4 bases from J, with 11 bases between. There are 14 residues in the CDR3.

Worth noting for this clone: A junction boundary mismatches the germline segment, possibly from a read error. This chain connects TRBV27 to TRBJ2-1; 7 positions agree with TRBD2. The CDR3 runs to 15 residues. Germline V gene lookup returns CDR1 MNHEY and CDR2 SMNVEV (reference sequence). The CDR3 here is CASSLSTSSNNEQFF. The CDR3 DNA reads TGTGCCAGCAGTTTATCGACTAGCTCCAACAATGAGCAGTTCTTC.

This chain links TRBV18 with TRBJ1-1, with D hard to call. The CDR3 loop spans 15 amino acids. Germline CDR1 is KGHSH and CDR2 is LQKENI. V lost 2 bases and J 11 bases, leaving 21 bases between the germline ends. The CDR3 spells CASSPYLGSPYGAFF. The CDR3 bases are TGTGCCAGCTCACCATACCTCGGATCTCCCTACGGGGCTTTCTTT.

The chain combines TRBV7-9 with TRBJ2-1, with 8 bases fitting TRBD1. CDR3 length: 13 residues. With 4 bases clipped from V and 10 bases from J, the junction kept 6 bases outside the gene matches. CDR1 and CDR2 from the germline V gene are SEHNR and FQNEAQ (reference sequence). CDR3 region: CASSSGQGGEQFF. Here the CDR3 DNA reads TGTGCCAGCAGCTCTGGACAGGGCGGAGAGCAGTTCTTC.

The gene calls are TRBV11-2 and TRBJ2-6; a weak D match, TRBD2 (6 bases). Between the trimmed V and J ends, which lost 6 bases and 2 bases, there was a span of 20 bases. CDR1 SGHAT and CDR2 FQNNGV come from the germline V gene. The CDR3 is 18 residues long. This CDR3 reads CASSALGGSAPGANVLTF. Here the CDR3 DNA reads TGTGCCAGCAGTGCGTTGGGGGGTTCCGCTCCTGGGGCCAACGTCCTGACTTTC.

V usage is TRBV4-1 and J usage is TRBJ2-1, with 11 nucleotides matching TRBD2. V trimming: 5 bases; J trimming: 6 bases; junction bases outside the gene matches: 3. Germline values: CDR1 MGHRA, CDR2 YSYEKL. CDR3 length equals 14 residues. In nucleotides, the CDR3 is TGCGCCAGCAGCAGGGGGACTAGCGGCAATGAGCAGTTCTTC. Its translation: CASSRGTSGNEQFF.

V usage is TRBV6-7 and J usage is TRBJ2-3; TRBD1 aligns across 11 bases. TRBV6-7 is sorted into the ORF group, with uncertain function. The CDR3 has 17 residues. Losses at the gene ends were 0 bases for V and 5 bases for J; bases not matched to a gene: 7. CDR3 sequence reads: CASSYSLRTGGVDTQYF. The CDR3, as DNA: TGTGCCAGCAGTTACTCCCTGAGGACAGGGGGCGTAGATACGCAGTATTTT.

CDR3 sequence (DNA): TGTGCCAGCACCACAGGGAACACTGAAGCTTTCTTT. Amino acid sequence: CASTTGNTEAFF. The gene calls are TRBV7-6 and TRBJ1-1; the D gene is possibly TRBD1 (5 bases). The CDR3 contains 12 residues. The V end lost 7 bases, the J end lost 1 base, and 7 bases lay between the germline ends. Germline loops: CDR1 SGHVS, CDR2 FNYEAQ.

The rearrangement joins TRBV5-1 to TRBJ1-5, with 12 bases that match TRBD1. This CDR3 region has 15 residues. Germline-derived CDR1 and CDR2 are SGHRS and YFSETQ. The J segment lost 5 bases and the V segment lost 4 bases, leaving 4 bases of the junction unmatched. DNA for the CDR3: TGCGCCAGCAGCCTCGGGACAGGGGGCTATCAGCCCCAGCATTTT. It specifies CASSLGTGGYQPQHF.

This rearrangement joins TRBV7-8 to TRBJ2-3; no reliable D call. Germline V gene sequence: CDR1 SGHVS, CDR2 FQNEAQ. The V gene lost 0 bases and the J gene lost 6 bases, with 13 bases spanning the gap. CDR3 length: 15 residues. In DNA, the CDR3 is TGTGCCAGCAGCTTAGCGCCGGCTTCTAGGGATACGCAGTATTTT. This translates into CASSLAPASRDTQYF. Full variable domain (remainder filled in from reference TRBV7-8 and TRBJ2-3): GAGVSQSPRYKVAKRGQDVALRCDPISGHVSLFWYQQALGQGPEFLTYFQNEAQLDKSGLPSDRFFAERPEGSVSTLKIQRTQQEDSAVYLCASSLAPASRDTQYFGPGTRLTVL.

This clone was seen once. V usage is TRBV27 and J usage is TRBJ2-5; D remains unclear. V lost 3 bases and J 2 bases, leaving 7 bases between the germline ends. The CDR3 is 13 residues long. Germline V lookup: CDR1 MNHEY, CDR2 SMNVEV (reference sequence). In nucleotides, the CDR3 is TGTGCCAGCAGTTTCCGGTTGCAAGAGACCCAGTACTTC. This encodes CASSFRLQETQYF.